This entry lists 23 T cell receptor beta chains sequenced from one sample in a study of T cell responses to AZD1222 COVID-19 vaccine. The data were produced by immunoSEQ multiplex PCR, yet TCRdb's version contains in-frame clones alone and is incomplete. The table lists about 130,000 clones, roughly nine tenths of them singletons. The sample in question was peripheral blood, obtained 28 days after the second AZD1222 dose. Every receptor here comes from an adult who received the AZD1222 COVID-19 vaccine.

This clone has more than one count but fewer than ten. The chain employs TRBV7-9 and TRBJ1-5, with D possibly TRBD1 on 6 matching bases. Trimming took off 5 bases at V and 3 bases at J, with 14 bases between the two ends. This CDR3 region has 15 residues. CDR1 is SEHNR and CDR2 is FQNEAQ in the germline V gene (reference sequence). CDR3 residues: CASSTDRTINQPQHF. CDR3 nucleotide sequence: TGTGCCAGCAGCACCGACAGGACGATCAATCAGCCCCAGCATTTT.

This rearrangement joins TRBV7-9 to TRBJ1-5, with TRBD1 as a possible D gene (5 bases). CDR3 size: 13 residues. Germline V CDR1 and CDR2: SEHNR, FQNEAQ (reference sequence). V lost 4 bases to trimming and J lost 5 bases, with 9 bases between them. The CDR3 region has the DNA TGTGCCAGCAGCTCTAGGGGAGATCAGCCCCAGCATTTT. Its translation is CASSSRGDQPQHF.

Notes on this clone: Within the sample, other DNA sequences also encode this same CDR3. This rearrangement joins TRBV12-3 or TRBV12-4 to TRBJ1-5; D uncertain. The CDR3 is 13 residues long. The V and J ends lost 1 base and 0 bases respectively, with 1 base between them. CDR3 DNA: TGTGCCAGCAGTTTAGATAGCAATCAGCCCCAGCATTTT. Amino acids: CASSLDSNQPQHF.

Here the CDR3 reads CASSLTGVVNEAFF. CDR3 sequence (DNA): TGCGCCAGCAGCCTGACAGGGGTGGTTAATGAAGCTTTCTTT. The chain employs TRBV5-1 and TRBJ1-1; TRBD1 matches 8 bases. This CDR3 has 14 amino acids. The V and J ends lost 4 bases and 7 bases, in that order; junction bases with no gene match: 9. Germline V gene sequence: CDR1 SGHRS, CDR2 YFSETQ. Looking up the rest from reference TRBV5-1 and TRBJ1-1 gives the full variable domain: KAGVTQTPRYLIKTRGQQVTLSCSPISGHRSVSWYQQTPGQGLQFLFEYFSETQRNKGNFPGRFSGRQFSNSRSEMNVSTLELGDSALYLCASSLTGVVNEAFFGQGTRLTVV.

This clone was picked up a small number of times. The CDR3 DNA sequence: TGTGCCAGCAGCCCGACTGATGATCAGCCCCAGCATTTT. Its protein product is CASSPTDDQPQHF. J is TRBJ1-5 and V is TRBV7-9; no reliable D call. This CDR3 comprises 13 residues. Germline V gene data show CDR1 as SEHNR and CDR2 as FQNEAQ (reference sequence). V gave up 5 bases and J gave up 5 bases, with 10 bases separating them.

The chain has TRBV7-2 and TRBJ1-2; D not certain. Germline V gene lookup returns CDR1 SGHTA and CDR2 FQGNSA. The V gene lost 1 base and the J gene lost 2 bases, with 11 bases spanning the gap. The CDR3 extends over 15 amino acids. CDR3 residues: CASSLGMGINYGYTF. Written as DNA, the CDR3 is TGTGCCAGCAGCTTAGGCATGGGGATAAACTATGGCTACACCTTC. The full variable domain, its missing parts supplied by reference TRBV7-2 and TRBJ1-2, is GAGVSQSPSNKVTEKGKDVELRCDPISGHTALYWYRQSLGQGLEFLIYFQGNSAPDKSGLPSDRFSAERTGGSVSTLTIQRTQQEDSAVYLCASSLGMGINYGYTFGSGTRLTVV.

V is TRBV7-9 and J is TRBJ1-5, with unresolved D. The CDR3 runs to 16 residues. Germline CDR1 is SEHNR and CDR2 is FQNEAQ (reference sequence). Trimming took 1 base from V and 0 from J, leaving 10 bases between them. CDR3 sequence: CASSLDGSYSNQPQHF. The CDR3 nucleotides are TGTGCCAGCAGCTTAGACGGCAGCTATAGCAATCAGCCCCAGCATTTT.

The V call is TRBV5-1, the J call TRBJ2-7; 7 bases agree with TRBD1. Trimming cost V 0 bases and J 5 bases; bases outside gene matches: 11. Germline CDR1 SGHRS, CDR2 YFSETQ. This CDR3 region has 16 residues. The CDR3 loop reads CASSLEAARGNHEQYF. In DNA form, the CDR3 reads TGCGCCAGCAGCTTGGAGGCCGCCAGGGGGAATCACGAGCAGTACTTC.

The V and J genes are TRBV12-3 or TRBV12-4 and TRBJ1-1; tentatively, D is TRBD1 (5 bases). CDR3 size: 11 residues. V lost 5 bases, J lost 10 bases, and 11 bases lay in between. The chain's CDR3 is CASSPGGVAFF. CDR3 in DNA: TGTGCCAGCAGTCCGGGGGGGGTAGCTTTCTTT.

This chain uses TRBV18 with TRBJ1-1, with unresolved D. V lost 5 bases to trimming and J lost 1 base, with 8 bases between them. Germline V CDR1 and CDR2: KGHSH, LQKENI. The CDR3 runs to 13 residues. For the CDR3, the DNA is TGTGCCAGCTCATCCGACAAGAACACTGAAGCTTTCTTT. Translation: CASSSDKNTEAFF.

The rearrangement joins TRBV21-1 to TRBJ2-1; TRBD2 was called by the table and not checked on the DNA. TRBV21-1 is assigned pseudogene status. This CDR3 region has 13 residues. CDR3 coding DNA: TGTGCCAGCAGCAAATCTTGGAGTAATGAGCAGTTCTTC. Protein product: CASSKSWSNEQFF.

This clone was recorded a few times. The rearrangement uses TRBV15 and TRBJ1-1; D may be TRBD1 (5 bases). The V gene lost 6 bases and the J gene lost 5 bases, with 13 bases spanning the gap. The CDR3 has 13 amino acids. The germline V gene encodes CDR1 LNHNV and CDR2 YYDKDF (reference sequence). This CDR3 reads CATSRTWGTEAFF. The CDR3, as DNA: TGTGCCACCAGTCGGACCTGGGGGACTGAAGCTTTCTTT.

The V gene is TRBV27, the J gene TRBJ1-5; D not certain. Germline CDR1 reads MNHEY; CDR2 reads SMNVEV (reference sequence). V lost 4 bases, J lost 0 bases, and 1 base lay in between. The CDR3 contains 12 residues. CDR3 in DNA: TGTGCCAGCAGTTATAGCAATCAGCCCCAGCATTTT. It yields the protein CASSYSNQPQHF.

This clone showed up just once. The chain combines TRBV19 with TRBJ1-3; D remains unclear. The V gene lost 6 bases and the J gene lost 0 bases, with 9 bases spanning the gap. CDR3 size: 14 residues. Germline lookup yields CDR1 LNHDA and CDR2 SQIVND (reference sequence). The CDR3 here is CASSGEYSGNTIYF. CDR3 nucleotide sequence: TGTGCCAGTAGCGGGGAATACTCTGGAAACACCATATATTTT.

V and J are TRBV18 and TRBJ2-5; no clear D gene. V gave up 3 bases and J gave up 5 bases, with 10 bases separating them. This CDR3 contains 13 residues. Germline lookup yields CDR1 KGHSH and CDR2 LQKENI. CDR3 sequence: CASSPLDRETQYF. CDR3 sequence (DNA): TGTGCCAGCTCACCCCTAGACCGGGAGACCCAGTACTTC.

Here the CDR3 DNA reads TGTGCCATCAGTGCCGAGACGACTGGAAACACCATATATTTT. This translates into CAISAETTGNTIYF. The V gene is TRBV10-3, the J gene TRBJ1-3; the D is unclear. The CDR3 sequence is 14 residues long. Germline V lookup: CDR1 ENHRY, CDR2 SYGVKD. V lost 4 bases and J 2 bases, leaving 9 bases between the germline ends.

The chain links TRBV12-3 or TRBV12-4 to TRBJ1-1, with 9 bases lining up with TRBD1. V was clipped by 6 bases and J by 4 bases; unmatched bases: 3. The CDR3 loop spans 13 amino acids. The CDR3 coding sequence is TGTGCCAGCAGGGAGACAGGGGGCACTGAAGCTTTCTTT. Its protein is CASRETGGTEAFF.

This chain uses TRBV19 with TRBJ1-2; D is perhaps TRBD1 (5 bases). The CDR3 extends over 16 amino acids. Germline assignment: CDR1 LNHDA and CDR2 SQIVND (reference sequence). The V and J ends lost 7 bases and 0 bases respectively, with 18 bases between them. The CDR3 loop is CASKAENRITNYGYTF. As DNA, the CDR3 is TGTGCCAGTAAGGCAGAGAACAGGATAACTAACTATGGCTACACCTTC.

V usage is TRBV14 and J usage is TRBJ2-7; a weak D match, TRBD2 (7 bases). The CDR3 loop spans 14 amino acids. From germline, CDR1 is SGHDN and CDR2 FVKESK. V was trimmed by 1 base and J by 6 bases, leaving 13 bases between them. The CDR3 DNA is TGTGCCAGCAGCCAAGCCGTCGGGGGGCTCGAGCAGTACTTC. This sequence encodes CASSQAVGGLEQYF.

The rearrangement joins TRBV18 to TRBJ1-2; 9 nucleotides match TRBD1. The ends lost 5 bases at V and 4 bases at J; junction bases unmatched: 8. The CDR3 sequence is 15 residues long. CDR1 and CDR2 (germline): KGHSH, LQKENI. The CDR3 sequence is CASSADRGSLYGYTF. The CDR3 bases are TGTGCCAGCTCAGCAGACAGGGGGTCCCTCTATGGCTACACCTTC. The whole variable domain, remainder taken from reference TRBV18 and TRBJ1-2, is NAGVMQNPRHLVRRRGQEARLRCSPMKGHSHVYWYRQLPEEGLKFMVYLQKENIIDESGMPKERFSAEFPKEGPSILRIQQVVRGDSAAYFCASSADRGSLYGYTFGSGTRLTVV.

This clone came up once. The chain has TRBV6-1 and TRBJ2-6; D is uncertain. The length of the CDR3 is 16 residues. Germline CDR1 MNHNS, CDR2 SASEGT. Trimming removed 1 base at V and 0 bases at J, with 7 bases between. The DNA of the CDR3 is TGTGCCAGCAGTGAAGGTTCCCTCTCTGGGGCCAACGTCCTGACTTTC. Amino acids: CASSEGSLSGANVLTF.

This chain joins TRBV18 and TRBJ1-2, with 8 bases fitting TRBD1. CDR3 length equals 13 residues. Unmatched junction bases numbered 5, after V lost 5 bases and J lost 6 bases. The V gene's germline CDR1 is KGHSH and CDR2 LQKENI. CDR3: CASSTGGIDGYTF. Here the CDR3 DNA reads TGTGCCAGCTCAACAGGGGGTATCGATGGCTACACCTTC.

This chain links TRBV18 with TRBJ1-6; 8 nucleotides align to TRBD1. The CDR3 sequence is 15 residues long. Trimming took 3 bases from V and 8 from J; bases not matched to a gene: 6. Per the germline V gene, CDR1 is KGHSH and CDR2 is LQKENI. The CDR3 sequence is CASSPTTGVYSPLHF. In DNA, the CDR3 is TGTGCCAGCTCACCCACGACAGGGGTGTATTCACCCCTCCACTTT.